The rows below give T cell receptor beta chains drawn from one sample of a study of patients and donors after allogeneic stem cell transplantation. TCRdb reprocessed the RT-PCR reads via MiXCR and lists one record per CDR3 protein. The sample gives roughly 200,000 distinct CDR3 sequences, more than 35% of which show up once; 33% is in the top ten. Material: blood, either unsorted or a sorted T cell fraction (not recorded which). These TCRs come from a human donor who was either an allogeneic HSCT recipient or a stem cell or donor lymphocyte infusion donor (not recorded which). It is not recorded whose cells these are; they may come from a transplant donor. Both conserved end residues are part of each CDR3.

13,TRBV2,CASRDEREHEQFF
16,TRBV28,CASSLNKVAPNQPQHF
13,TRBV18,CASSPTGFHEQYF
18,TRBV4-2,CAGSPRLTGGRPYNEQFF
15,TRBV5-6,CASSLGGSRINEQFF
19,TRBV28,CASSLFHPGTGGGTTEAFF
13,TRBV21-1,CATQDRTSTEAFF
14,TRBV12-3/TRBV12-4,CASPGGSAGNTIYF
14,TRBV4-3,CASSPRLFTGELFF
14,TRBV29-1,CSWGVSGTADTQYF
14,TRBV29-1,CSVITGATSHEQFF
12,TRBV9,CASSGLTVGYTF
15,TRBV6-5,CASSYGVERAYEQYF
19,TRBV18,CASSPRSSGRRGRTDTQYF
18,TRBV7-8,CASSLGPTRTSYQETQYF
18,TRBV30,CAWTRGGRTPLLGNTIYF
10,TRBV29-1,CSVGVSEAFF
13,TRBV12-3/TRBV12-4,CASSSLDRAGYTF
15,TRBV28,CASSPRDKSSYEQYF
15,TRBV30,CAWSVVQGRINTIYF
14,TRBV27,CASNPGTGVYGYTF
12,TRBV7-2,CASSFLYQPQHF